The rows below give T cell receptor beta chains drawn from one sample of a study of CD8 T cells in ankylosing spondylitis. One entry per CDR3 protein results from TCRdb running MiXCR on the 5' RACE reads. The sample lists around 770,000 distinct CDR3 sequences; around 20% were seen once. Sequenced input: blood, either unsorted or a sorted T cell fraction (not recorded which). The receptors stem from a male donor with ankylosing spondylitis. The CDR3 runs from the conserved cysteine through the conserved F or W. Each record gives: V gene, D gene, clone size, J gene, CDR3 DNA, CDR3 protein. A D gene is named only where the DNA matches it firmly. Size is omitted from some rows. Given values are once, few, many or a class for expanded clones.

V gene: TRBV10-2; D gene: TRBD1; clone size: NA; J gene: TRBJ1-1; CDR3 DNA: TGCGCCAGCAGTAAGGGCGACAGGGGGCCCTCTGAAGCTTTCTTT; CDR3 protein: CASSKGDRGPSEAFF
V gene: TRBV3-1; D gene: NA; clone size: NA; J gene: TRBJ1-2; CDR3 DNA: TGTGCCAGCAGCCCCACGCAGGCCGCGGGGGGCTACACCTTC; CDR3 protein: CASSPTQAAGGYTF
V gene: TRBV7-2; D gene: NA; clone size: few; J gene: TRBJ1-2; CDR3 DNA: TGTGCCAGCAGCTTGTCAGGGTCTCCGGATGGCTACACCTTC; CDR3 protein: CASSLSGSPDGYTF
V gene: TRBV20-1; D gene: NA; clone size: few; J gene: TRBJ2-7; CDR3 DNA: TGCAGTGCTAGAGATAGTGGGGCCCCATACGAGCAGTACTTC; CDR3 protein: CSARDSGAPYEQYF
V gene: TRBV5-1; D gene: TRBD1; clone size: few; J gene: TRBJ2-7; CDR3 DNA: TGCGCCAGCAGCCAGGGACAGCAATACGAGCAGTACTTC; CDR3 protein: CASSQGQQYEQYF
V gene: TRBV5-1; D gene: NA; clone size: few; J gene: TRBJ1-1; CDR3 DNA: TGCGCCAGCCGGCAGCTTGTGGAAACTATGAACACTGAAGCTTTCTTT; CDR3 protein: CASRQLVETMNTEAFF
V gene: TRBV27; D gene: NA; clone size: NA; J gene: TRBJ2-1; CDR3 DNA: TGTGCCAGCAGTTTAAGCGGTCCTCCCTACAATGAGCAGTTCTTC; CDR3 protein: CASSLSGPPYNEQFF
V gene: TRBV20-1; D gene: NA; clone size: NA; J gene: TRBJ2-7; CDR3 DNA: TGCAGTGCTGACGGGGAGAATGGCGACGAGCAGTACTTC; CDR3 protein: CSADGENGDEQYF
V gene: TRBV12-3/TRBV12-4; D gene: TRBD2; clone size: few; J gene: TRBJ2-5; CDR3 DNA: TGTGCCAGCAATATCGGGGCTAGCGGGACAGCGACCCAGTACTTC; CDR3 protein: CASNIGASGTATQYF
V gene: TRBV12-3/TRBV12-4; D gene: TRBD2; clone size: many; J gene: TRBJ2-1; CDR3 DNA: TGTGCCAGCAGTTTAGGAGGACTAGCGGGCCACAATGAGCAGTTCTTC; CDR3 protein: CASSLGGLAGHNEQFF
V gene: TRBV7-2; D gene: TRBD2; clone size: few; J gene: TRBJ2-5; CDR3 DNA: TGTGCCAGCAGCTTTGGGCTAGCGGGAGGGAAAGAGACCCAGTACTTC; CDR3 protein: CASSFGLAGGKETQYF
V gene: TRBV12-3/TRBV12-4; D gene: TRBD1; clone size: few; J gene: TRBJ2-4; CDR3 DNA: TGTGCCAGCAGCCCCGGGACAGGAACTACCAAAAACATTCAGTACTTC; CDR3 protein: CASSPGTGTTKNIQYF
V gene: TRBV7-9; D gene: TRBD1; clone size: NA; J gene: TRBJ2-7; CDR3 DNA: TGTGCCAGCAGCTTGACAGGGGGCGTGGACGAGCAGTACTTC; CDR3 protein: CASSLTGGVDEQYF
V gene: TRBV6-2/TRBV6-3; D gene: NA; clone size: NA; J gene: TRBJ2-6; CDR3 DNA: TGTGCCAGCAGAGTGGAGCGCTCTGGGGCCAACGTCCTGACTTTC; CDR3 protein: CASRVERSGANVLTF
V gene: TRBV11-2; D gene: NA; clone size: few; J gene: TRBJ2-7; CDR3 DNA: TGTGCCAGCAGCCCGGGAAAGACAGGCTACGAGCAGTACTTC; CDR3 protein: CASSPGKTGYEQYF
V gene: TRBV19; D gene: NA; clone size: few; J gene: TRBJ1-2; CDR3 DNA: TGTGCCAGTTCGAAAACGGTTTGGCCGAATCTCGGCTACACCTTC; CDR3 protein: CASSKTVWPNLGYTF
V gene: TRBV5-6; D gene: TRBD1; clone size: NA; J gene: TRBJ2-7; CDR3 DNA: TGTGCCAGCAGCTTGTACGGGTTCGGACAGGGCTACGAGCAGTACTTC; CDR3 protein: CASSLYGFGQGYEQYF
V gene: TRBV6-1; D gene: TRBD1; clone size: NA; J gene: TRBJ2-1; CDR3 DNA: TGTGCCAGCAGCACCGGGACAGGGGTAGGGAATGAGCAGTTCTTC; CDR3 protein: CASSTGTGVGNEQFF
V gene: TRBV18; D gene: NA; clone size: NA; J gene: TRBJ1-1; CDR3 DNA: TGTGCCAGCTCACCAAGGCCAGGGGAAGCTTTCTTT; CDR3 protein: CASSPRPGEAFF
V gene: TRBV9; D gene: NA; clone size: many; J gene: TRBJ1-1; CDR3 DNA: TGTGCCAGCAGCGCCGGGGGGAACACTGAAGCTTTCTTT; CDR3 protein: CASSAGGNTEAFF
V gene: TRBV12-3/TRBV12-4; D gene: NA; clone size: few; J gene: TRBJ1-5; CDR3 DNA: TGTGCCAGCAGTACCCTCGGGACCCGCGGCCAGCCCCAGCATTTT; CDR3 protein: CASSTLGTRGQPQHF
V gene: TRBV12-3/TRBV12-4; D gene: TRBD1; clone size: few; J gene: TRBJ2-2; CDR3 DNA: TGTGCCAGCAGTTCCGGGACAGGGACCGGCACCGGGGAGCTGTTTTTT; CDR3 protein: CASSSGTGTGTGELFF
V gene: TRBV20-1; D gene: NA; clone size: NA; J gene: TRBJ1-6; CDR3 DNA: TGCAGTGCAAGTAATCCCCGGGCGAATTCACCCCTCCACTTT; CDR3 protein: CSASNPRANSPLHF
V gene: TRBV6-5; D gene: TRBD2; clone size: NA; J gene: TRBJ2-3; CDR3 DNA: TGTGCCAGCAGTTACGGCCTAGCGGGGGGCTCAATTACAGATACGCAGTATTTT; CDR3 protein: CASSYGLAGGSITDTQYF
V gene: TRBV9; D gene: NA; clone size: NA; J gene: TRBJ1-4; CDR3 DNA: TGTGCCAGCAGCGTAGGATCCGGGAGTGGTGAAAAACTGTTTTTT; CDR3 protein: CASSVGSGSGEKLFF
V gene: TRBV7-9; D gene: NA; clone size: few; J gene: TRBJ2-7; CDR3 DNA: TGTGCCAGCAGCGAGGCGGGATCAGAGATCGGCGAGCAGTACTTC; CDR3 protein: CASSEAGSEIGEQYF
V gene: TRBV9; D gene: NA; clone size: NA; J gene: TRBJ2-1; CDR3 DNA: TGTGCCAGCAGCAAGGGGGGAGGGGCAACCAATGAGCAGTTCTTC; CDR3 protein: CASSKGGGATNEQFF
V gene: TRBV20-1; D gene: NA; clone size: once; J gene: TRBJ2-5; CDR3 DNA: TGCAGTGCTAGAAATCCACCCCAAGAGACCCAGTACTTC; CDR3 protein: CSARNPPQETQYF
V gene: TRBV6-5; D gene: NA; clone size: few; J gene: TRBJ2-1; CDR3 DNA: TGTGCCACCCAGGGAATCTACAATGAGCAGTTCTTC; CDR3 protein: CATQGIYNEQFF
V gene: TRBV29-1; D gene: NA; clone size: few; J gene: TRBJ1-2; CDR3 DNA: TGCAGCGTTGATCGTGGATTCGGCTATGGCTACACCTTC; CDR3 protein: CSVDRGFGYGYTF
V gene: TRBV7-6; D gene: NA; clone size: NA; J gene: TRBJ2-1; CDR3 DNA: TGTGCCAGCAGCTTAAAGGCAGGCTCCTACAATGAGCAGTTCTTC; CDR3 protein: CASSLKAGSYNEQFF
V gene: TRBV20-1; D gene: TRBD1; clone size: few; J gene: TRBJ1-5; CDR3 DNA: TGCAGTGCTGCTACCGGGACAGGGGCTGGCAGGGCCCAGCATTTT; CDR3 protein: CSAATGTGAGRAQHF
V gene: TRBV7-9; D gene: NA; clone size: NA; J gene: TRBJ2-3; CDR3 DNA: TGTGCCAGCAGCCGCCCACGGGGGGCAGGGACAGATACGCAGTATTTT; CDR3 protein: CASSRPRGAGTDTQYF
V gene: TRBV29-1; D gene: NA; clone size: few; J gene: TRBJ2-1; CDR3 DNA: TGCAGCACGAATCGTGAGAATGAGCAGTTCTTC; CDR3 protein: CSTNRENEQFF
V gene: TRBV20-1; D gene: NA; clone size: NA; J gene: TRBJ1-3; CDR3 DNA: TGCAGTGCTATGGGGGGCTCTGGAAACACCATATATTTT; CDR3 protein: CSAMGGSGNTIYF
V gene: TRBV11-2; D gene: NA; clone size: many; J gene: TRBJ1-5; CDR3 DNA: TGTGCCAGCAGCCAAGGAGGGCTTGATCAGCCCCAGCATTTT; CDR3 protein: CASSQGGLDQPQHF
V gene: TRBV4-2; D gene: TRBD2; clone size: NA; J gene: TRBJ2-7; CDR3 DNA: TGTGCCAGCAGCCAAAGAGCGGGGGACACGCCCTCCTACGAGCAGTACTTC; CDR3 protein: CASSQRAGDTPSYEQYF
V gene: TRBV19; D gene: NA; clone size: NA; J gene: TRBJ1-2; CDR3 DNA: TGTGCCAGTTCCTCGGAGGGAGGGTTTCCTAACTATGGCTACACCTTC; CDR3 protein: CASSSEGGFPNYGYTF
V gene: TRBV3-1; D gene: NA; clone size: many; J gene: TRBJ1-2; CDR3 DNA: TGTGCCAGCAGCCAAGATAAAGGGACACTCGTTGGCTACACCTTC; CDR3 protein: CASSQDKGTLVGYTF